What follows describes a single TCR beta chain. What it binds is unknown. Collection of a roughly 2.5 ml blood sample took place per donor. Germline V gene sequence: CDR1 MNHEY, CDR2 SVGAGI. The CDR3 contains 15 residues. The data were taken from a study of monozygotic twins with inflammatory bowel disease. UMIs with a 6-nucleotide sample barcode were added by template switching. TCRdb re-called the 5' RACE reads; every CDR3 protein appears as one record, without DNA. The sample table includes hundreds of thousands of distinct CDR3 sequences. Study observations and caveats: IBD patients shared fewer clonotypes with others than healthy twins, especially with disease activity. Background noise in patient repertoires may stem from differing immunosuppressive treatments.

The sequenced sample consisted of blood. The chain carries TRBV6-5 and TRBJ1-2; there is no DNA to check the TCRdb D call of TRBD1. This receptor was obtained from a human donor with ulcerative colitis or Crohn's disease, or a healthy co-twin of an affected twin (not recorded which). CDR3 sequence reads: CASSSLGRGARGYTF.